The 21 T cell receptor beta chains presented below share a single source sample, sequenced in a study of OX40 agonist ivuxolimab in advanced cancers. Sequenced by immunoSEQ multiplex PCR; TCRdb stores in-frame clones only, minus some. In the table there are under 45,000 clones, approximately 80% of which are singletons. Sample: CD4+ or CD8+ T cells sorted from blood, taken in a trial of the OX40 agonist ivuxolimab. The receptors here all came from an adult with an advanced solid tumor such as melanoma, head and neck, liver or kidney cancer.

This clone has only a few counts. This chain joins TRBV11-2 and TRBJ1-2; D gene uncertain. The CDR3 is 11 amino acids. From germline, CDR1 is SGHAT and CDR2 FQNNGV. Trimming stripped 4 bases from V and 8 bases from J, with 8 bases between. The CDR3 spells CASSSSPGYTF. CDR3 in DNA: TGTGCCAGCAGCTCATCTCCAGGCTACACCTTC.

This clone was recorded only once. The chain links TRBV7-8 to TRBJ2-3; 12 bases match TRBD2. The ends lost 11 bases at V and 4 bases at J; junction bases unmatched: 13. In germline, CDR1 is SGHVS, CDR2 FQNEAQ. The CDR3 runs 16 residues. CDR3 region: CAPAELAGGQADTQYF. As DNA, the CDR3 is TGTGCCCCCGCCGAGCTAGCGGGGGGGCAGGCAGATACGCAGTATTTT.

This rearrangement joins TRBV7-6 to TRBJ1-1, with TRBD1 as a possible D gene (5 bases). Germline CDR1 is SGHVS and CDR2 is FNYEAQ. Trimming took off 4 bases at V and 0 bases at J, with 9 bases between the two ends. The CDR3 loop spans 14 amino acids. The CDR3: CASSSTAMNTEAFF. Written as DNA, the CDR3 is TGTGCCAGCAGCTCGACAGCTATGAACACTGAAGCTTTCTTT.

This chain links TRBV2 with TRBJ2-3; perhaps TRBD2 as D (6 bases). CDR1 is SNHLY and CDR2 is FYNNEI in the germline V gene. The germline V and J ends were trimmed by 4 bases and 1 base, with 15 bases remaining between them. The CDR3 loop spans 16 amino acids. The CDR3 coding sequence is TGTGCCAGCAGTGGGGCGCCCGGCGGGGGCACAGATACGCAGTATTTT. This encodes CASSGAPGGGTDTQYF.

The CDR3 sequence: CASNQGQGDYGYTF. DNA of the CDR3: TGCGCCAGCAACCAAGGACAGGGTGACTATGGCTACACCTTC. The chain carries TRBV5-1 and TRBJ1-2; 8 bases are shared with TRBD1. Germline V gives CDR1 SGHRS, CDR2 YFSETQ. The J segment lost 3 bases and the V segment lost 6 bases, leaving 7 bases of the junction unmatched. CDR3 size: 14 residues. The full variable domain, completed using reference TRBV5-1 and TRBJ1-2, is KAGVTQTPRYLIKTRGQQVTLSCSPISGHRSVSWYQQTPGQGLQFLFEYFSETQRNKGNFPGRFSGRQFSNSRSEMNVSTLELGDSALYLCASNQGQGDYGYTFGSGTRLTVV.

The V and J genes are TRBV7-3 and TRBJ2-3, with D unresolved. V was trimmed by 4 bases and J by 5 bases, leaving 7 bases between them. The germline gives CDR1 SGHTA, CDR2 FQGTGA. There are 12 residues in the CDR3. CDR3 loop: CASSSEQDTQYF. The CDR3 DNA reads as TGTGCCAGCAGCTCCGAGCAAGATACGCAGTATTTT.

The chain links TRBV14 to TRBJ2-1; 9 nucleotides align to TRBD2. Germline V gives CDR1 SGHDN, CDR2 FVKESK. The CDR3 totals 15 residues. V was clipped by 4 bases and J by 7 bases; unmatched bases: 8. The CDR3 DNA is TGTGCCAGCAGCCGCTCTAGCGGGAAGCGAAATGAGCAGTTCTTC. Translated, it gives CASSRSSGKRNEQFF.

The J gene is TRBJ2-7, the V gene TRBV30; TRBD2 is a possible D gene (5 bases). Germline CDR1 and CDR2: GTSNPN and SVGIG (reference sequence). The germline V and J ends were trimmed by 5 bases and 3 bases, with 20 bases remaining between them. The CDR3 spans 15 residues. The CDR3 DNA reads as TGTGCCTGGTCTCCTCGCGGGTTCCGATTCTACGAGCAGTACTTC. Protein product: CAWSPRGFRFYEQYF.

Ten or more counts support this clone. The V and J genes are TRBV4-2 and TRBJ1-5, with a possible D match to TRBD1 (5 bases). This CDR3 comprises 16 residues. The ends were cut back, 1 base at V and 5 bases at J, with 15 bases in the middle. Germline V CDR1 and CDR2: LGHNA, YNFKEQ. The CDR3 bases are TGTGCCAGCAGCCAAGTATGGGAGCAGGGTGATCAGCCCCAGCATTTT. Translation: CASSQVWEQGDQPQHF.

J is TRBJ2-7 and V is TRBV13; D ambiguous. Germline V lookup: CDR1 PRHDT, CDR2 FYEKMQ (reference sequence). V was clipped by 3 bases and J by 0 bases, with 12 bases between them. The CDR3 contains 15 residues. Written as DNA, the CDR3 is TGTGCCAGCAGCTTCTCAATCGAATACTCCTACGAGCAGTACTTC. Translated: CASSFSIEYSYEQYF.

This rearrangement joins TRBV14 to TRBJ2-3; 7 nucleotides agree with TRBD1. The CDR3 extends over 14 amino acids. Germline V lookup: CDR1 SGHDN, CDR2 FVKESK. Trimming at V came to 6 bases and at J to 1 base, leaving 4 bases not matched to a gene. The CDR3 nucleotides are TGTGCCAGCAGGCGACAGGGCGGCACAGATACGCAGTATTTT. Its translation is CASRRQGGTDTQYF.

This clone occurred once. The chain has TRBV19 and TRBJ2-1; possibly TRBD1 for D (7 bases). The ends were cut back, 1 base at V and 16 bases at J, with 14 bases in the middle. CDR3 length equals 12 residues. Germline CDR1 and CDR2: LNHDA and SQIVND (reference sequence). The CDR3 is CASSIVEGAPFF. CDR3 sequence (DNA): TGTGCCAGTAGTATAGTGGAGGGGGCCCCCTTCTTC.

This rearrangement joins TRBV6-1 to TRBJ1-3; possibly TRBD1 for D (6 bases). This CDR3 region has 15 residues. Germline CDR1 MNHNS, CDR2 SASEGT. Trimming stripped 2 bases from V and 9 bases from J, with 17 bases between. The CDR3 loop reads CASSETLRQDGTIYF. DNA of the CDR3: TGTGCCAGCAGTGAAACTCTTCGACAGGACGGCACCATATATTTT.

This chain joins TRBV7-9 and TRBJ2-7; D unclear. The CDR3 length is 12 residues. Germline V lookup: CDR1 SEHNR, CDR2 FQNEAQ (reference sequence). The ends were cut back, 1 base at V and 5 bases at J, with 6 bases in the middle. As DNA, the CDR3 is TGTGCCAGCAGCTTAGAAGTCCACGAGCAGTACTTC. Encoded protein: CASSLEVHEQYF.

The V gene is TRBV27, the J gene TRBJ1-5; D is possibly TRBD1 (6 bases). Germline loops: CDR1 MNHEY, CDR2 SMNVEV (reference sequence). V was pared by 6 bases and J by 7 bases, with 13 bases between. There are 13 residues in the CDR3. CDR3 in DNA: TGTGCCAGCAGGGCCAGGGGACGACAGCCCCAGCATTTT. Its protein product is CASRARGRQPQHF.

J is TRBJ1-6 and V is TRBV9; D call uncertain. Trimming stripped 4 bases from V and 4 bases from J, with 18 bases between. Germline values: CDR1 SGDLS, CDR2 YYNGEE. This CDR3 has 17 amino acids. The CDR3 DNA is TGTGCCAGCAGCCCCCGTGGGGATCCCCTTTATAATTCACCCCTCCACTTT. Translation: CASSPRGDPLYNSPLHF. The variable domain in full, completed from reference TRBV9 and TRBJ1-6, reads DSGVTQTPKHLITATGQRVTLRCSPRSGDLSVYWYQQSLDQGLQFLIQYYNGEERAKGNILERFSAQQFPDLHSELNLSSLELGDSALYFCASSPRGDPLYNSPLHFGNGTRLTVT.

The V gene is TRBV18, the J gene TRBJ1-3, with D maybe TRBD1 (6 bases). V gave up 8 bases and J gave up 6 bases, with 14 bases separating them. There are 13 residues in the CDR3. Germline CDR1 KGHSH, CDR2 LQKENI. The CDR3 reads CASRGRGANTIYF. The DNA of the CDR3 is TGTGCCAGCCGAGGCCGGGGGGCAAACACCATATATTTT.

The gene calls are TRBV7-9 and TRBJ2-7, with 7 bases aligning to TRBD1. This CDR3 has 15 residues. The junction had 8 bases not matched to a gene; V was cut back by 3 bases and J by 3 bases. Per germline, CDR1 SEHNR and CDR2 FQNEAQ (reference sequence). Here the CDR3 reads CASSFVTGTYYEQYF. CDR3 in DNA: TGTGCCAGCAGCTTCGTGACAGGGACATACTACGAGCAGTACTTC.

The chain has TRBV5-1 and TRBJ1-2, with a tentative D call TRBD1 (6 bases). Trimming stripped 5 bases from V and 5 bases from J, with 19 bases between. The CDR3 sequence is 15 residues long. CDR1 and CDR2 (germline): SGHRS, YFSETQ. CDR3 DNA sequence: TGCGCCAGCAGATCTGGGCCAGGGGATGGATATGGCTACACCTTC. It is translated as CASRSGPGDGYGYTF.

Here the CDR3 reads CASSPDGMNTEAFF. The DNA for the CDR3 is TGTGCCAGCAGCCCAGACGGGATGAACACTGAAGCTTTCTTT. V usage is TRBV7-2 and J usage is TRBJ1-1; D unclear. The CDR3 runs 14 residues. Germline V gene sequence: CDR1 SGHTA, CDR2 FQGNSA. V dropped 5 bases and J dropped 0 bases, with 10 bases sitting between them.

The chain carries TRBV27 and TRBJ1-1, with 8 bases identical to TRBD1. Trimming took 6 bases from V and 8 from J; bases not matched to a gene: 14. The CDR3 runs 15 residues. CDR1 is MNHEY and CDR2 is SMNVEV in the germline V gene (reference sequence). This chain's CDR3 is CASRQTGVGIPEAFF. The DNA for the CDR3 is TGTGCCAGCAGGCAGACAGGGGTTGGGATTCCAGAAGCTTTCTTT.